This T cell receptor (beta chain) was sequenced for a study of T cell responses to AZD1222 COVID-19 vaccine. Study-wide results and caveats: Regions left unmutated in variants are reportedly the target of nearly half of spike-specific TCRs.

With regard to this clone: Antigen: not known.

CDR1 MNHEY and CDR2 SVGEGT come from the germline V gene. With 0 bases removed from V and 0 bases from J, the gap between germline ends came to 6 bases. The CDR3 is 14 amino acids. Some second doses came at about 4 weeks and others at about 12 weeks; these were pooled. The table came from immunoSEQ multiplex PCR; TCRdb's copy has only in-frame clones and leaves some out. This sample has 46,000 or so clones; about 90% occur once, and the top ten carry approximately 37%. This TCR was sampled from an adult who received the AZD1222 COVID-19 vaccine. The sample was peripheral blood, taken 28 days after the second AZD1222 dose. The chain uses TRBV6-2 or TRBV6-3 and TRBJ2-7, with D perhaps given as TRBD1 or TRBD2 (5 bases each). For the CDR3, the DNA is TGTGCCAGCAGTTACTCGAGGGGCTCCTACGAGCAGTACTTC. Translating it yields CASSYSRGSYEQYF.